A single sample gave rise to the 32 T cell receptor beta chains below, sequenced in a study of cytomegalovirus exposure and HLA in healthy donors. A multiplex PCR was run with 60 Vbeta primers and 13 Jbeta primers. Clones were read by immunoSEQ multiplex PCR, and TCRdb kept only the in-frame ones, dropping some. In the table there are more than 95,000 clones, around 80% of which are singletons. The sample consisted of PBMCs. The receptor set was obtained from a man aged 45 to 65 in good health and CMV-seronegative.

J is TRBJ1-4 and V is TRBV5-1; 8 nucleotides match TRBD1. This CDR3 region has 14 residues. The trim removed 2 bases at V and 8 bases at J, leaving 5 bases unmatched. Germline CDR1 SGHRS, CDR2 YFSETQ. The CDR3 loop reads CASSFGRGREKLFF. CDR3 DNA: TGCGCCAGCAGCTTTGGCAGGGGGCGGGAAAAACTGTTTTTT.

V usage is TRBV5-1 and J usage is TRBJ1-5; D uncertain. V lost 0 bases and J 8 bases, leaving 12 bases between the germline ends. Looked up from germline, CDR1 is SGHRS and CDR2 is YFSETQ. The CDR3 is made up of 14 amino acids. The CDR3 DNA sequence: TGCGCCAGCAGCTTGGGGCAGGAACAAGAGCCCCAGCATTTT. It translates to CASSLGQEQEPQHF. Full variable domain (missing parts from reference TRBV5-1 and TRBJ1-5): KAGVTQTPRYLIKTRGQQVTLSCSPISGHRSVSWYQQTPGQGLQFLFEYFSETQRNKGNFPGRFSGRQFSNSRSEMNVSTLELGDSALYLCASSLGQEQEPQHFGDGTRLSIL.

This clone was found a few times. The CDR3 spells CATSRAGATQETQYF. CDR3 nucleotide sequence: TGTGCCACTTCCAGGGCGGGGGCAACCCAAGAGACCCAGTACTTC. The chain joins TRBV6-5 to TRBJ2-5, with D maybe TRBD2 (7 bases). The CDR3 contains 15 residues. The ends were cut back, 10 bases at V and 1 base at J, with 19 bases in the middle. CDR1 is MNHEY and CDR2 is SVGAGI in the germline V gene.

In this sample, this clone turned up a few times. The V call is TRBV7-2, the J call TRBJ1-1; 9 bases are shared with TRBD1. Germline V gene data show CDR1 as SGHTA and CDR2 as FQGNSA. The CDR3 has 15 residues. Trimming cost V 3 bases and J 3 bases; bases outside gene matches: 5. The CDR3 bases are TGTGCCAGCAGCTTTAGCCGGACAGGGGACACTGAAGCTTTCTTT. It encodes CASSFSRTGDTEAFF.

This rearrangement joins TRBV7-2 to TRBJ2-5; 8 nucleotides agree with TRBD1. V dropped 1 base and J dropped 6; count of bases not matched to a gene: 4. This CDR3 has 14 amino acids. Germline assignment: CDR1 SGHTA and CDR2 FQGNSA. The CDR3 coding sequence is TGTGCCAGCAGCTTAGGGGACAGGAAAAAGACCCAGTACTTC. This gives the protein CASSLGDRKKTQYF. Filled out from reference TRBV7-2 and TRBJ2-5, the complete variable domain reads GAGVSQSPSNKVTEKGKDVELRCDPISGHTALYWYRQSLGQGLEFLIYFQGNSAPDKSGLPSDRFSAERTGGSVSTLTIQRTQQEDSAVYLCASSLGDRKKTQYFGPGTRLLVL.

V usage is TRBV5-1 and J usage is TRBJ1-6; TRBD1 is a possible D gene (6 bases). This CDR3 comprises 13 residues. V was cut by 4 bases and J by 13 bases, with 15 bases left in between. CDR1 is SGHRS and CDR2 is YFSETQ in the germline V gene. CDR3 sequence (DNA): TGCGCCAGCAGCCCGGACAGAACAGAGCCCCTCCACTTT. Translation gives CASSPDRTEPLHF.

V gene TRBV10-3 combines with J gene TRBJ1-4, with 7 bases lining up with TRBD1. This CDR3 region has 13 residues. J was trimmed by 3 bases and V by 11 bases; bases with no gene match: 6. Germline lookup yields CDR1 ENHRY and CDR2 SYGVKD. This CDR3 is CASTGSSNEKLFF. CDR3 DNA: TGTGCCTCGACAGGGTCCTCTAATGAAAAACTGTTTTTT.

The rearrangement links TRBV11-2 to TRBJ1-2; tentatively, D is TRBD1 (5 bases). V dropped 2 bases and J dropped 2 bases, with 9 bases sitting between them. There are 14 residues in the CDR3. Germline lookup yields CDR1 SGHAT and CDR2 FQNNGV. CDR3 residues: CASSLSRQNYGYTF. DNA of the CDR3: TGTGCCAGCAGCTTAAGTCGACAGAACTATGGCTACACCTTC.

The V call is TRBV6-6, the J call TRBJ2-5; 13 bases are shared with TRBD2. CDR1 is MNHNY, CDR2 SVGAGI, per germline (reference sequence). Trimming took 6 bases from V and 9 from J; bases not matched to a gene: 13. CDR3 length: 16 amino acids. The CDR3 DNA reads TGTGCCAGCAGCCCGAGGACTAGCGGGGGCCCTGTGGCCCAGTACTTC. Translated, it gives CASSPRTSGGPVAQYF.

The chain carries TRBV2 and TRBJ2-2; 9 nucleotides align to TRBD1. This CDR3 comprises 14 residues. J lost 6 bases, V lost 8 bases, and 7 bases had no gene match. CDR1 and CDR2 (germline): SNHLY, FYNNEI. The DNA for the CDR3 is TGTGCCAGCGGCGGGGACAGGGTTGCCGGGGAGCTGTTTTTT. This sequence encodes CASGGDRVAGELFF. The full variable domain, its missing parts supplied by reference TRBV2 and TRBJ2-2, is EPEVTQTPSHQVTQMGQEVILRCVPISNHLYFYWYRQILGQKVEFLVSFYNNEISEKSEIFDDQFSVERPDGSNFTLKIRSTKLEDSAMYFCASGGDRVAGELFFGEGSRLTVL.

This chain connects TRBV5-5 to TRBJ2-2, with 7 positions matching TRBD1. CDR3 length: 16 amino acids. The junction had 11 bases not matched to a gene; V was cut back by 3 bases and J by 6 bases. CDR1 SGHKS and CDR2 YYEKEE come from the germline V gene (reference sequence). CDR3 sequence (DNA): TGTGCCAGCAGCTATTGGGACAGTAGGGGACCCGGGGAGCTGTTTTTT. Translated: CASSYWDSRGPGELFF. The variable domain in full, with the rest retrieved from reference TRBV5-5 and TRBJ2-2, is DAGVTQSPTHLIKTRGQQVTLRCSPISGHKSVSWYQQVLGQGPQFIFQYYEKEERGRGNFPDRFSARQFPNYSSELNVNALLLGDSALYLCASSYWDSRGPGELFFGEGSRLTVL.

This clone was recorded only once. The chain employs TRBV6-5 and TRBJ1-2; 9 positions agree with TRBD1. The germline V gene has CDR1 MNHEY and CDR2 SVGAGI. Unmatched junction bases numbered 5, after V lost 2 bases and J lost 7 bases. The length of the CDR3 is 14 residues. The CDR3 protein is CASSYVGTGFGYTF. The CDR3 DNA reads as TGTGCCAGCAGTTACGTTGGGACAGGGTTTGGCTACACCTTC.

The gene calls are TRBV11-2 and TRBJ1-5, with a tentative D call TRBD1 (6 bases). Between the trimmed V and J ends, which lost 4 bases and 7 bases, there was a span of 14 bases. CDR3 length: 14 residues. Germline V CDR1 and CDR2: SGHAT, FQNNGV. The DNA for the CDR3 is TGTGCCAGCAGCTATGCAGGGGCAGGGCAGCCCCAGCATTTT. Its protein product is CASSYAGAGQPQHF.

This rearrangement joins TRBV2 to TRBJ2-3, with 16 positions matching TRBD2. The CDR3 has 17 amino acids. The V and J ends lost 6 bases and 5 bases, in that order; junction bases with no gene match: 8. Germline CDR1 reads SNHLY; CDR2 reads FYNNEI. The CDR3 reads CASRTGTSGGAKDTQYF. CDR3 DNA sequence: TGTGCCAGCAGGACGGGGACTAGCGGGGGGGCCAAAGATACGCAGTATTTT. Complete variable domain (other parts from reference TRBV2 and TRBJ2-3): EPEVTQTPSHQVTQMGQEVILRCVPISNHLYFYWYRQILGQKVEFLVSFYNNEISEKSEIFDDQFSVERPDGSNFTLKIRSTKLEDSAMYFCASRTGTSGGAKDTQYFGPGTRLTVL.

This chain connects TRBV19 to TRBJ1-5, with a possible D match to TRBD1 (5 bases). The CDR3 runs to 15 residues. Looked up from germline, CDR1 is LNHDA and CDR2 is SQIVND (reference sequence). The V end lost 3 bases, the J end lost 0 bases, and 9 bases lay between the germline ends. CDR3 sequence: CASSIRGDSNQPQHF. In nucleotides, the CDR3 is TGTGCCAGTAGTATCCGGGGGGATAGCAATCAGCCCCAGCATTTT.

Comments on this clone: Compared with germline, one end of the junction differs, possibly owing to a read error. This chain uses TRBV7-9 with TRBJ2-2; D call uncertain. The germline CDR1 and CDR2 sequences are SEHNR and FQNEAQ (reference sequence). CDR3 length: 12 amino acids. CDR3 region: CSSSLSAGELFF. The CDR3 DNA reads TGTTCCAGCAGCTTATCGGCCGGGGAGCTGTTTTTT.

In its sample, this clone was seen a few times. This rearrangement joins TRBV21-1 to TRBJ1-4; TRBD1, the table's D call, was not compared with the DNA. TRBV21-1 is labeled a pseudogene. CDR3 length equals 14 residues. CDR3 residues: CASKPRTGNEKLFF. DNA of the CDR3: TGTGCCAGCAAGCCCCGGACAGGGAATGAAAAACTGTTTTTT.

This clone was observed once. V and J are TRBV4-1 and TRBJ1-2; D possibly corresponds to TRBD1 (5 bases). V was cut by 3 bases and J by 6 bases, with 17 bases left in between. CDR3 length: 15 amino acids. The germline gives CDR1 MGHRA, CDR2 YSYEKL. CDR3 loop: CASSHGTLKRDGYTF. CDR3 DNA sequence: TGCGCCAGCAGCCACGGGACTCTTAAAAGGGATGGCTACACCTTC.

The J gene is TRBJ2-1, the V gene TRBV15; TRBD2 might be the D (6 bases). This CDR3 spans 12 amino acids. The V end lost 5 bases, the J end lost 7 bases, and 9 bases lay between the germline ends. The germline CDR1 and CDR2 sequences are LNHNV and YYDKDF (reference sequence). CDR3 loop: CATSGGYNEQFF. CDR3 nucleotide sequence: TGTGCCACCAGCGGGGGGTATAATGAGCAGTTCTTC.

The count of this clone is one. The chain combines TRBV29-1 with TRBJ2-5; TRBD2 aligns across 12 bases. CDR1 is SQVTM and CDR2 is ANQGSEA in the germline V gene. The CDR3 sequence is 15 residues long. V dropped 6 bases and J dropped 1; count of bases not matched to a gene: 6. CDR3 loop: CSVKTSGGRQETQYF. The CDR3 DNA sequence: TGCAGCGTAAAGACTAGCGGGGGCCGCCAAGAGACCCAGTACTTC.

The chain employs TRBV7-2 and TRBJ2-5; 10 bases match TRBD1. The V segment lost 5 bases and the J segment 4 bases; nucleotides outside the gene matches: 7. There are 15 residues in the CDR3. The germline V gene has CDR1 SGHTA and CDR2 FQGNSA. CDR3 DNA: TGTGCCAGCAGCCTCGGGACAGGGGTCGGAGAGACCCAGTACTTC. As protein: CASSLGTGVGETQYF.

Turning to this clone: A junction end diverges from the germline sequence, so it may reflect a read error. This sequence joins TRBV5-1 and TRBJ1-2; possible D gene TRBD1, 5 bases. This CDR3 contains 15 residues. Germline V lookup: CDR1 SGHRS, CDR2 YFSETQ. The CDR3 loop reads CASSLVQALPMGYTF. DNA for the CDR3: TGTGCCAGCAGCTTGGTACAGGCCCTTCCAATGGGCTACACCTTC.

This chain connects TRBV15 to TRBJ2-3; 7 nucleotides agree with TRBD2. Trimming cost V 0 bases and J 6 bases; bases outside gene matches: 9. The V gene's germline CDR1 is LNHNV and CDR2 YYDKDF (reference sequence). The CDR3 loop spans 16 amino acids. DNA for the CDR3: TGTGCCACCAGCAGAGAGGCGGGGGAGACCCCGGATACGCAGTATTTT. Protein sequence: CATSREAGETPDTQYF. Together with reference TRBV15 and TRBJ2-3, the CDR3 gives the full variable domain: DAMVIQNPRYQVTQFGKPVTLSCSQTLNHNVMYWYQQKSSQAPKLLFHYYDKDFNNEADTPDNFQSRRPNTSFCFLDIRSPGLGDTAMYLCATSREAGETPDTQYFGPGTRLTVL.

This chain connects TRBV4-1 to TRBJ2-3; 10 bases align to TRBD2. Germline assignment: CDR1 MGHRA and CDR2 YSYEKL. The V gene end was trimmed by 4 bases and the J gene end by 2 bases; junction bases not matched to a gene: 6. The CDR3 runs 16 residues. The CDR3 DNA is TGCGCCAGCAGCCGACATAGCGGGGGGCCCACAGATACGCAGTATTTT. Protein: CASSRHSGGPTDTQYF.

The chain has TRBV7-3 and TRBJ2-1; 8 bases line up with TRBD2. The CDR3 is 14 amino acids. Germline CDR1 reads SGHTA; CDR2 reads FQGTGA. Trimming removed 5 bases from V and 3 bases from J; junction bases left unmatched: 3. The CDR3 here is CASSASGSYNEQFF. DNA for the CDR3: TGTGCCAGCAGCGCGAGCGGGAGCTACAATGAGCAGTTCTTC. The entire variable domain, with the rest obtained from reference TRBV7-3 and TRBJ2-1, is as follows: GAGVSQTPSNKVTEKGKYVELRCDPISGHTALYWYRQSLGQGPEFLIYFQGTGAADDSGLPNDRFFAVRPEGSVSTLKIQRTERGDSAVYLCASSASGSYNEQFFGPGTRLTVL.

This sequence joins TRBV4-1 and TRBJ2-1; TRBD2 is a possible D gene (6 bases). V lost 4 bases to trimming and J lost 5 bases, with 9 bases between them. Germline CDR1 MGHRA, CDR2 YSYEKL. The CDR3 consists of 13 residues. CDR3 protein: CASSRGVDNEQFF. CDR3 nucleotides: TGCGCCAGCAGCCGGGGGGTAGACAATGAGCAGTTCTTC.

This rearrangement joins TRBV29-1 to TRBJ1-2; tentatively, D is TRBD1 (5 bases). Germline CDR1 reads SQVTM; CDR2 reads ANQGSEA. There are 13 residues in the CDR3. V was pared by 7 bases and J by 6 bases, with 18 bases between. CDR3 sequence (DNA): TGCAGCGCCTTTGACAACGGGGGTGATGGCTACACCTTC. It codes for CSAFDNGGDGYTF.

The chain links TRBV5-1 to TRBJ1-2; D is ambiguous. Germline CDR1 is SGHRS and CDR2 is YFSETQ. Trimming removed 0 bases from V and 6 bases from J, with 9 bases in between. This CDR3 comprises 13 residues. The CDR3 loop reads CASSLDFEDGYTF. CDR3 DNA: TGCGCCAGCAGCTTGGATTTTGAGGATGGCTACACCTTC.

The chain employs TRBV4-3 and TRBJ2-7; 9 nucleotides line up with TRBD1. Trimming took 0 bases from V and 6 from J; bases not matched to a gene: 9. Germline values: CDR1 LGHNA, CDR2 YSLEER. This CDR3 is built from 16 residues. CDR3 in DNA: TGCGCCAGCAGCCAAGACTTAGAGGACAGGGGAGGCGAGCAGTACTTC. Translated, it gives CASSQDLEDRGGEQYF.

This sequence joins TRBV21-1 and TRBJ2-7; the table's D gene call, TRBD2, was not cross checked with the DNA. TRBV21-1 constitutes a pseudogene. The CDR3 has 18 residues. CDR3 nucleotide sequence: TGTGCCAGCAGCATCTCCGCGGGGACTAGCGGGGAAAGGTACGAGCAGTACTTC. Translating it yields CASSISAGTSGERYEQYF.

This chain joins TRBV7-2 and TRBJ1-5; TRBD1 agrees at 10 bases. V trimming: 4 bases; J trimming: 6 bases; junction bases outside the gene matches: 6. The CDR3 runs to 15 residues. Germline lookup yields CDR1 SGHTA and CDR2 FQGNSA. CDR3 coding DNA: TGTGCCAGCAGCTCCGGGACAGGGGTTGGTCAGCCCCAGCATTTT. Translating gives CASSSGTGVGQPQHF.

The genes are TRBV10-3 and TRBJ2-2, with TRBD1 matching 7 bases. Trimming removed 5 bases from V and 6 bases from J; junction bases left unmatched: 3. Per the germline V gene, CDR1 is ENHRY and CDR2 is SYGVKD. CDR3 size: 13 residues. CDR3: CAISNQGAGELFF. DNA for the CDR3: TGTGCCATCAGTAACCAGGGGGCCGGGGAGCTGTTTTTT.